One and the same sample provided the 5 T cell receptor beta chains below, sequenced in a study of blood T cells in healthy people across ages. Sample-barcoded 5' priming and a J-beta primer mix drove a second PCR of roughly 6 to 12 cycles. TCRdb re-called the 5' RACE reads through MiXCR, storing one row per CDR3 protein. The table has 710,000 or so distinct CDR3 sequences, roughly 32% seen once. The specimen sequenced was blood. These receptor sequences come from a woman aged 80 or over in good health.

On this clonotype itself: Being one base from a much bigger clone, this may be a read error. The chain couples TRBV20-1 to TRBJ1-1, with D unresolved. CDR1 DFQATT and CDR2 SNEGSKA come from the germline V gene (reference sequence). The V gene lost 5 bases and the J gene lost 2 bases, with 15 bases spanning the gap. This CDR3 spans 14 amino acids. The CDR3 bases are TGCAGTGCTGTCCCAACGGGAATTAACACTGAAGCTTTCTTT. Encoded protein: CSAVPTGINTEAFF.

This clonotype occurred a few times. Since a much larger clone is just one base distant, this may be a read error. This chain joins TRBV5-1 and TRBJ2-5; 7 nucleotides line up with TRBD1. The germline gives CDR1 SGHRS, CDR2 YFSETQ. The CDR3 sequence is 15 residues long. The CDR3 here is CAGSLATGQKETQYF. In nucleotides, the CDR3 is TGCGCCGGCAGCTTGGCGACGGGACAGAAAGAGACCCAGTACTTC.

This clonotype was counted many times. The chain has TRBV20-1 and TRBJ2-3; D gene unclear. The CDR3 length is 13 residues. CDR1 is DFQATT, CDR2 SNEGSKA, per germline (reference sequence). Trimming pared 4 bases from V and 4 bases from J, leaving 12 bases between. The CDR3 sequence: CSATAPPADTQYF. Here the CDR3 DNA reads TGCAGTGCTACCGCCCCGCCCGCAGATACGCAGTATTTT.

The chain has TRBV5-1 and TRBJ2-5; D gene uncertain. The germline V and J ends were trimmed by 4 bases and 11 bases, with 21 bases remaining between them. Per the germline V gene, CDR1 is SGHRS and CDR2 is YFSETQ. This CDR3 contains 14 residues. The CDR3 here is CASSERTIHNGQYF. The CDR3 DNA reads as TGCGCCAGCAGCGAGAGAACAATCCACAATGGGCAGTACTTC.

The rearrangement links TRBV12-3 or TRBV12-4 to TRBJ2-6; tentative D call: TRBD1 (5 bases). Trimming pared 7 bases from V and 0 bases from J, leaving 13 bases between. This CDR3 comprises 16 residues. CDR3 region: CASTPTASSGANVLTF. The CDR3 DNA sequence: TGTGCCAGCACCCCGACAGCGAGCTCTGGGGCCAACGTCCTGACTTTC.